This entry concerns a single TCR beta chain. Antigen unknown. Trimming shortened V by 11 bases and J by 0 bases, and 17 bases separated the two germline ends. Germline V gene data show CDR1 as LNHNV and CDR2 as YYDKDF (reference sequence). This CDR3 has 14 residues. Generated by immunoSEQ multiplex PCR, the TCRdb table keeps only in-frame clones and is missing some. The sample yields about 35,000 clones, roughly 80% seen once. This record comes from a study of OX40 agonist ivuxolimab in advanced cancers. Study-wide results and limits: By week 6 at 0.1 to 3.0 mg/kg, blood CD4+ and CD8+ T cells had expanded clonally.

This sequence originates from an adult with an advanced solid tumor such as melanoma, head and neck, liver or kidney cancer. This rearrangement joins TRBV15 to TRBJ2-7; a weak D match, TRBD2 (5 bases). The source material was CD4+ or CD8+ T cells sorted from blood, sampled in a trial of the OX40 agonist ivuxolimab. The CDR3 protein is CAAARGRSSYEQYF. Here the CDR3 DNA reads TGTGCCGCCGCCCGGGGAAGAAGCTCCTACGAGCAGTACTTC.